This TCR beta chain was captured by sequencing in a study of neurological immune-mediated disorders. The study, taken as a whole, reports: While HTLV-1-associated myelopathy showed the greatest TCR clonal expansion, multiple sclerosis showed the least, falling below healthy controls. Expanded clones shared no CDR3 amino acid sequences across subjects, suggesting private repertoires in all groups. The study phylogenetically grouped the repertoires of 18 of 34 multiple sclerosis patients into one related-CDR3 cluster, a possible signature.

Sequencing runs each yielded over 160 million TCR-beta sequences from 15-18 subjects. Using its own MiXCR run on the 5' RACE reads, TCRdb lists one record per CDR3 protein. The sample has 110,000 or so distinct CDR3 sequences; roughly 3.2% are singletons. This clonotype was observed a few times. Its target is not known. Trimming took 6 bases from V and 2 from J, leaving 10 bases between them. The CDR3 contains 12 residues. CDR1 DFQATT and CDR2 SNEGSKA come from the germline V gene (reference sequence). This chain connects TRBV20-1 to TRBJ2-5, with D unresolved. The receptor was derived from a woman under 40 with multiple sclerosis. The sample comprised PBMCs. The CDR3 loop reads CSALSSQETQYF. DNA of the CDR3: TGCAGTGCCCTGTCTTCACAAGAGACCCAGTACTTC.